The next 19 T cell receptor beta chains were all read from a single sample in a study of blood T cell repertoires in COVID-19 (dated by TCRdb to 2018 to 2020). The library was obtained by the immunoSEQ multiplex PCR assay. TCRdb carries this immuneACCESS record with in-frame sequences only. Its versions omit some clonotypes, under half of them owing to an unresolved V gene in the studies checked, with the rest unexplained. The sample table records fewer than 200,000 clones; around 82% of these occur just once. Of the sample, approximately 4% is held by the ten largest clones. Sequenced sample: PBMCs or T cells enriched from blood (not recorded which). These TCRs come from a woman between 45 and 65 years old in a cohort exposed to, infected with or recovered from COVID-19 (not recorded which).

The J gene is TRBJ1-1, the V gene TRBV2; 8 nucleotides line up with TRBD1. J was trimmed by 6 bases and V by 6 bases; bases with no gene match: 9. This CDR3 spans 14 amino acids. Germline V gene data show CDR1 as SNHLY and CDR2 as FYNNEI. CDR3 sequence: CASRGQGSWPEAFF. The CDR3 DNA sequence: TGTGCCAGCAGAGGACAGGGATCTTGGCCTGAAGCTTTCTTT.

The CDR3 DNA is TGTGCCAGCAGCTTAATCGGTTCTTTCATATATTTT. Residues: CASSLIGSFIYF. J is TRBJ1-3 and V is TRBV11-2; D remains ambiguous. Germline values: CDR1 SGHAT, CDR2 FQNNGV. The CDR3 totals 12 residues. The ends were cut back, 2 bases at V and 12 bases at J, with 11 bases in the middle.

V gene TRBV28 combines with J gene TRBJ2-1, with TRBD2 matching 11 bases. Germline values: CDR1 MDHEN, CDR2 SYDVKM. Trimming at V came to 3 bases and at J to 6 bases, leaving 4 bases not matched to a gene. The CDR3 totals 15 residues. CDR3 bases: TGTGCCAGCAGTTTGGTTACTAGCGGGGGCAATGAGCAGTTCTTC. Its translation: CASSLVTSGGNEQFF.

The chain is built from TRBV6-6 and TRBJ1-4; weak D call: TRBD1 (6 bases). Trimming shortened V by 6 bases and J by 7 bases, and 15 bases separated the two germline ends. This CDR3 is 14 amino acids long. Germline assignment: CDR1 MNHNY and CDR2 SVGAGI (reference sequence). The CDR3 is CASRRGGRGEKLFF. As DNA, the CDR3 is TGTGCCAGCAGAAGAGGGGGAAGAGGTGAAAAACTGTTTTTT.

The chain employs TRBV5-6 and TRBJ2-7; 8 nucleotides agree with TRBD1. CDR3 size: 14 residues. V gave up 4 bases and J gave up 4 bases; unmatched junction bases: 7. Germline V CDR1 and CDR2: SGHDT, YYEEEE. CDR3 amino acids: CASSRETGEYEQYF. CDR3 sequence (DNA): TGTGCCAGCAGCAGAGAGACAGGGGAGTACGAGCAGTACTTC.

V gene TRBV6-5 combines with J gene TRBJ2-7; 8 nucleotides align to TRBD1. After removal of 6 bases from V and 4 bases from J, the junction contained 2 bases not matched to a gene. Germline V gene sequence: CDR1 MNHEY, CDR2 SVGAGI. This CDR3 is built from 12 residues. CDR3 sequence: CASRTGGYEQYF. CDR3 nucleotide sequence: TGTGCCAGCAGAACAGGGGGTTACGAGCAGTACTTC.

This chain connects TRBV2 to TRBJ2-2, with TRBD1 matching 8 bases. The CDR3 extends over 14 amino acids. The ends lost 6 bases at V and 6 bases at J; junction bases unmatched: 6. Germline V CDR1 and CDR2: SNHLY, FYNNEI. CDR3 region: CASSADRDPGELFF. CDR3 sequence (DNA): TGTGCCAGCAGCGCGGACAGGGACCCCGGGGAGCTGTTTTTT.

The chain links TRBV4-3 to TRBJ1-2; 7 bases match TRBD1. Germline assignment: CDR1 LGHNA and CDR2 YSLEER. The CDR3 loop spans 15 amino acids. Trimming at V came to 1 base and at J to 8 bases, leaving 10 bases not matched to a gene. The CDR3 region is CASSQASGTEQGYTF. The CDR3 DNA is TGCGCCAGCAGCCAAGCCTCCGGGACAGAGCAAGGCTACACCTTC.

This clone was counted a few times. The chain carries TRBV30 and TRBJ2-1; 7 bases align to TRBD2. With V trimmed by 5 bases and J by 10 bases, 14 bases remained unmatched. The germline CDR1 and CDR2 sequences are GTSNPN and SVGIG (reference sequence). This CDR3 comprises 14 residues. CDR3 region: CAWERDPTFGEQFF. For the CDR3, the DNA is TGTGCCTGGGAGCGGGACCCAACATTTGGGGAGCAGTTCTTC.

The chain recombines TRBV14 with TRBJ2-5; 8 bases are a match to TRBD2. The germline gives CDR1 SGHDN, CDR2 FVKESK. V lost 0 bases and J lost 4; bases outside the gene matches: 4. There are 15 residues in the CDR3. CDR3 nucleotides: TGTGCCAGCAGCCAAGATGCGGGGGGTTCAGAGACCCAGTACTTC. Its translation: CASSQDAGGSETQYF.

This chain joins TRBV18 and TRBJ1-4; D may be TRBD1 (5 bases). Germline V lookup: CDR1 KGHSH, CDR2 LQKENI. The CDR3 is 15 residues long. Trimming removed 6 bases from V and 5 bases from J, with 16 bases in between. CDR3 nucleotides: TGTGCCAGCTCCCCCACGGGGGGAGCCAATGAAAAACTGTTTTTT. Translated: CASSPTGGANEKLFF.

The genes are TRBV28 and TRBJ1-2; perhaps TRBD1 as D (6 bases). The CDR3 has 13 residues. V gave up 6 bases and J gave up 3 bases, with 11 bases separating them. Germline V lookup: CDR1 MDHEN, CDR2 SYDVKM. The CDR3 coding sequence is TGTGCCAGCAGGACCGGACAGCACTATGGCTACACCTTC. Amino acids: CASRTGQHYGYTF.

The V call is TRBV6-6, the J call TRBJ1-2; possibly TRBD1 for D (5 bases). Germline lookup yields CDR1 MNHNY and CDR2 SVGAGI (reference sequence). V was cut by 5 bases and J by 4 bases, with 11 bases left in between. The CDR3 spans 13 residues. This CDR3 is CASSLDSSYGYTF. CDR3 bases: TGTGCCAGCAGTCTCGACAGCTCCTATGGCTACACCTTC.

The chain combines TRBV11-2 with TRBJ1-2; D possibly corresponds to TRBD1 (5 bases). In germline, CDR1 is SGHAT, CDR2 FQNNGV. The CDR3 loop spans 15 amino acids. The V end lost 4 bases, the J end lost 4 bases, and 16 bases lay between the germline ends. The CDR3 here is CASSSLGGTAYGYTF. In DNA, the CDR3 is TGTGCCAGCAGCTCCCTGGGGGGGACGGCCTATGGCTACACCTTC. Variable domain in full (rest from reference TRBV11-2 and TRBJ1-2): EAGVAQSPRYKIIEKRQSVAFWCNPISGHATLYWYQQILGQGPKLLIQFQNNGVVDDSQLPKDRFSAERLKGVDSTLKIQPAKLEDSAVYLCASSSLGGTAYGYTFGSGTRLTVV.

The chain couples TRBV3-1 (or the pseudogene TRBV3-2) to TRBJ1-5, with TRBD1 matching over 7 bases. Germline CDR1 is LGHDT and CDR2 is YNNKEL (reference sequence). CDR3 length equals 14 residues. Unmatched junction bases numbered 3, after V lost 3 bases and J lost 4 bases. This CDR3 reads CASSHPGGNQPQHF. The DNA for the CDR3 is TGTGCCAGCAGCCACCCAGGGGGGAATCAGCCCCAGCATTTT.

The chain carries TRBV6-2 or TRBV6-3 and TRBJ1-5; D gene unclear. The germline gives CDR1 MNHEY, CDR2 SVGEGT. V lost 1 base to trimming and J lost 7 bases, with 8 bases between them. The length of the CDR3 is 13 residues. The CDR3 reads CASSYYGGQPQHF. The DNA for the CDR3 is TGTGCCAGCAGTTACTATGGAGGGCAGCCCCAGCATTTT.

This chain joins TRBV21-1 and TRBJ1-2. TRBV21-1 is reported as a pseudogene. The CDR3 runs 14 residues. The CDR3 reads CASSKGERVYGYTF. CDR3 in DNA: TGTGCCAGCAGCAAAGGAGAAAGAGTCTATGGCTACACCTTC.

CDR3 in amino acids: CASSSGANSPLHF. CDR3 bases: TGTGCCAGTAGTTCTGGGGCTAATTCACCCCTCCACTTT. V and J are TRBV19 and TRBJ1-6; tentative D call: TRBD1 (5 bases). This CDR3 is built from 13 residues. Germline CDR1 and CDR2: LNHDA and SQIVND (reference sequence). Trimming pared 5 bases from V and 6 bases from J, leaving 8 bases between.

There are a few counts of this clone. The gene calls are TRBV27 and TRBJ1-2; D remains unclear. CDR3 length: 16 amino acids. The ends were cut back, 5 bases at V and 6 bases at J, with 22 bases in the middle. Per the germline V gene, CDR1 is MNHEY and CDR2 is SMNVEV (reference sequence). CDR3 sequence: CASSPLGSGGPNGYTF. The CDR3 DNA reads TGTGCCAGCAGTCCCCTAGGGTCAGGAGGACCTAATGGCTACACCTTC.